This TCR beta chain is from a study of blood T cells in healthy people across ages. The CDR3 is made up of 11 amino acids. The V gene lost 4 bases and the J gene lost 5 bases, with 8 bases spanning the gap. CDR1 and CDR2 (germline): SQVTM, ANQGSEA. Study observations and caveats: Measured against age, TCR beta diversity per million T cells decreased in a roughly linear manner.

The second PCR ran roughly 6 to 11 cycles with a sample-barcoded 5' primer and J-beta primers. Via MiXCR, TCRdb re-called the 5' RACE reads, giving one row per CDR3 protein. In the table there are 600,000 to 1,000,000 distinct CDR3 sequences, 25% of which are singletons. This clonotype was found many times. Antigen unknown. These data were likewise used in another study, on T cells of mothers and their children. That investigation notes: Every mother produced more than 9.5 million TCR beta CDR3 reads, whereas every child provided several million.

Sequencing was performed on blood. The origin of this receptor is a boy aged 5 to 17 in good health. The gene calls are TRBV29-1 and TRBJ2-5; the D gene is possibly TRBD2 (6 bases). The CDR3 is CSVVGGETQYF. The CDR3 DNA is TGCAGCGTTGTTGGGGGGGAGACCCAGTACTTC.